This passage covers 3 T cell receptor beta chains from one sample sequenced in a study of T cells in Graves' hyperthyroidism and ophthalmopathy. Amplified TCR beta CDR3 regions came from RNA transcripts. An initial round of RT-PCR targeting the TCR CDR3 relied on the HTBI primer set. TCRdb called the multiplex PCR reads again in MiXCR, with one record for every CDR3 protein. This repertoire shows hundreds of thousands of distinct CDR3 sequences, 14% found once; its top ten account for about 9.4%. Specimen: blood. The receptor source for this set is a woman younger than 30 with Graves' hyperthyroidism.

This clonotype was observed many times. The gene calls are TRBV7-9 and TRBJ2-7; 8 nucleotides line up with TRBD2. This CDR3 contains 14 residues. The V gene's germline CDR1 is SEHNR and CDR2 FQNEAQ (reference sequence). V dropped 4 bases and J dropped 7; count of bases not matched to a gene: 9. The DNA of the CDR3 is TGTGCCAGCAGCTCGGCTGGGACTAGGGGGGAGCAGTACTTC. Its translation is CASSSAGTRGEQYF.

This clonotype was seen only a few times. Just one base apart from a much larger clone, this may be a read error. The V gene is TRBV27, the J gene TRBJ2-1; 7 positions match TRBD2. The CDR3 spans 15 residues. Germline lookup yields CDR1 MNHEY and CDR2 SMNVEV (reference sequence). The trim removed 2 bases at V and 6 bases at J, leaving 7 bases unmatched. The DNA of the CDR3 is TGTGCCAGCAGTTTAGGGTCTAGCGGTATCAATGAGCAGTTCTTC. It codes for CASSLGSSGINEQFF.

The table lists this clonotype with many counts. The rearrangement joins TRBV7-9 to TRBJ2-7; D call uncertain. V lost 1 base, J lost 7 bases, and 11 bases lay in between. Germline loops: CDR1 SEHNR, CDR2 FQNEAQ (reference sequence). CDR3 size: 13 residues. DNA of the CDR3: TGTGCCAGCAGCTTAGGTCCTGAAAGTGAGCAGTACTTC. Its translation is CASSLGPESEQYF.